These 29 T cell receptor beta chains were all obtained from the same sample, sequenced in a study of blood T cells in healthy people across ages (dated by TCRdb to the mid-2010s). Library prep was done by 5' RACE. Sequencing took place on an Illumina HiSeq 2500. A second PCR of about 7 to 12 cycles was performed with a sample-barcoded 5' primer and a J-beta primer mix. TCRdb reran the public reads through fastp at Q25 and MiXCR, keeping productive beta chains. Rows merge per CDR3 protein into single entries with the most common DNA and genes. Present in this sample are about 780,000 distinct CDR3 sequences, less than 60% of which were seen just once. Of the sample, about a sixth falls within the top ten clones. The sequenced sample was blood. The source is an older man in good health.

This chain joins TRBV20-1 and TRBJ2-7, with a weak D call TRBD2 (6 bases). The V end was cut by 3 bases, the J end by 3 bases, with 12 bases between. The germline V gene encodes CDR1 DFQATT and CDR2 SNEGSKA (reference sequence). The CDR3 contains 13 residues. Here the CDR3 DNA reads TGCAGTGCTAGGGTAGCGGAGAACTACGAGCAGTACTTC. Translating it yields CSARVAENYEQYF.

The chain combines TRBV7-2 with TRBJ2-1; TRBD2 is a possible D gene (5 bases). CDR1 and CDR2 (germline): SGHTA, FQGNSA. V lost 7 bases, J lost 4 bases, and 14 bases lay in between. CDR3 size: 14 residues. CDR3 sequence: CASTTPRGYNEQFF. The DNA of the CDR3 is TGTGCCAGCACCACGCCTCGGGGTTACAATGAGCAGTTCTTC.

The chain links TRBV6-5 to TRBJ2-1, with TRBD1 identical over 12 bases. Germline CDR1 reads MNHEY; CDR2 reads SVGAGI. V lost 4 bases and J lost 8; bases outside the gene matches: 9. This CDR3 contains 16 residues. CDR3 in DNA: TGTGCCAGCAGTTTTACGGGACAGGGGGCTAGTGATGAGCAGTTCTTC. It is translated as CASSFTGQGASDEQFF.

In regard to this clonotype: This may stem from a read error, because a much larger clone lies one nucleotide away. The J gene is TRBJ2-6, the V gene TRBV4-3; D is ambiguous. V lost 0 bases to trimming and J lost 0 bases, with 9 bases between them. The CDR3 is 17 amino acids. Germline assignment: CDR1 LGHNA and CDR2 YSLEER. CDR3: CASSQDLGFSGANVLTF. The CDR3 bases are TGCGCCAGCAGCCAAGATCTGGGTTTCTCTGGGGCCAACGTCCTGACTTTC.

Notes on this clonotype: One base away lies a much larger clone, so this may be a sequencing read error. The J gene is TRBJ2-5, the V gene TRBV7-2; D is undetermined. The CDR3 runs to 15 residues. From germline, CDR1 is SGHTA and CDR2 FQGNSA. The CDR3 DNA is TGTGCCAGCAACTTACAACAGACGGTTCAAGAGACCCAGTACTTC. As protein: CASNLQQTVQETQYF. Variable domain in full (rest from reference TRBV7-2 and TRBJ2-5): GAGVSQSPSNKVTEKGKDVELRCDPISGHTALYWYRQSLGQGLEFLIYFQGNSAPDKSGLPSDRFSAERTGGSVSTLTIQRTQQEDSAVYLCASNLQQTVQETQYFGPGTRLLVL.

The gene calls are TRBV5-1 and TRBJ2-1; 7 bases are a match to TRBD1. The V gene's germline CDR1 is SGHRS and CDR2 YFSETQ. After removal of 4 bases from V and 8 bases from J, the junction contained 12 bases not matched to a gene. The CDR3 spans 15 residues. The CDR3 nucleotides read TGCGCCAGCAGCCCTTGGCAGGGGGTCGCGGATGAGCAGTTCTTC. It encodes CASSPWQGVADEQFF. Full variable domain (remainder filled in from reference TRBV5-1 and TRBJ2-1): KAGVTQTPRYLIKTRGQQVTLSCSPISGHRSVSWYQQTPGQGLQFLFEYFSETQRNKGNFPGRFSGRQFSNSRSEMNVSTLELGDSALYLCASSPWQGVADEQFFGPGTRLTVL.

The chain links TRBV6-5 to TRBJ2-4; a possible D gene is TRBD2 (6 bases). This CDR3 is 17 amino acids long. The V and J ends lost 2 bases and 7 bases respectively, with 21 bases between them. The germline CDR1 and CDR2 sequences are MNHEY and SVGAGI. CDR3 nucleotides: TGTGCCAGCAGTTACCGCAGACCGGGAGTGAATCTCAACATTCAGTACTTC. Its translation is CASSYRRPGVNLNIQYF.

The chain has TRBV4-1 and TRBJ2-3; D is ambiguous. In germline, CDR1 is MGHRA, CDR2 YSYEKL. The ends were cut back, 1 base at V and 3 bases at J, with 11 bases in the middle. The CDR3 contains 15 residues. Here the CDR3 reads CASSQVVGWTDTQYF. For the CDR3, the DNA is TGCGCCAGCAGCCAAGTAGTAGGCTGGACAGATACGCAGTATTTT.

Many counts were recorded for this clonotype. The chain carries TRBV15 and TRBJ2-7; 8 bases map to TRBD2. CDR1 LNHNV and CDR2 YYDKDF come from the germline V gene (reference sequence). J was trimmed by 0 bases and V by 8 bases; bases with no gene match: 6. The CDR3 length is 14 residues. The CDR3 spells CATSLGGDSYEQYF. DNA for the CDR3: TGTGCCACCTCACTCGGGGGGGACTCCTACGAGCAGTACTTC.

This clonotype turned up a few times. The chain couples TRBV20-1 to TRBJ2-5, with D tentatively TRBD1 (6 bases). The CDR3 sequence is 14 residues long. Germline-derived CDR1 and CDR2 are DFQATT and SNEGSKA (reference sequence). V dropped 1 base and J dropped 5 bases, with 14 bases sitting between them. The chain's CDR3 is CSARAQGTDETQYF. The CDR3 DNA sequence: TGCAGTGCTAGAGCGCAGGGGACGGATGAGACCCAGTACTTC.

The chain employs TRBV12-3 or TRBV12-4 and TRBJ2-3; D may be TRBD1 (6 bases). Trimming took off 4 bases at V and 13 bases at J, with 21 bases between the two ends. The CDR3 has 14 amino acids. In nucleotides, the CDR3 is TGTGCCAGCAGTTCAGGGGAACCCTCCGGGGTCAAGTATTTT. Translating gives CASSSGEPSGVKYF.

This clonotype is a singleton in its sample. The V gene is TRBV27, the J gene TRBJ2-3; 10 bases are shared with TRBD2. Germline V gives CDR1 MNHEY, CDR2 SMNVEV (reference sequence). There are 14 residues in the CDR3. V trimming: 1 base; J trimming: 8 bases; junction bases outside the gene matches: 3. The CDR3 protein is CASSLWTSGPTQYF. The CDR3 bases are TGTGCCAGCAGTTTATGGACTAGCGGTCCTACGCAGTATTTT.

This chain uses TRBV3-1 with TRBJ2-4, with unresolved D. The J call may be in error: the DNA end matches TRBJ2-7 better. Per germline, CDR1 LGHDT and CDR2 YNNKEL (reference sequence). This CDR3 has 13 residues. The CDR3 DNA is TGTGCCAGCAGCCGCGAAAGGTTTTACGAGCAGTACTTC. It codes for CASSRERFYEQYF.

This clonotype was seen a handful of times. This chain links TRBV6-5 with TRBJ2-3; D gene unclear. From germline, CDR1 is MNHEY and CDR2 SVGAGI. The ends were cut back, 2 bases at V and 6 bases at J, with 12 bases in the middle. This CDR3 region has 14 residues. The DNA of the CDR3 is TGTGCCAGCAGTTACGCGAACTCTGGGGATACGCAGTATTTT. Translation gives CASSYANSGDTQYF.

V usage is TRBV10-3 and J usage is TRBJ2-4; D unresolved. The CDR3 is made up of 12 amino acids. V lost 6 bases, J lost 13 bases, and 16 bases lay in between. Germline V gives CDR1 ENHRY, CDR2 SYGVKD. The CDR3 nucleotides read TGTGCCATCAGAGCCTCGGCCAGAGAGCAGTACTTC. The encoded protein is CAIRASAREQYF.

This clonotype was detected only a few times. The genes are TRBV2 and TRBJ2-1; TRBD2 might be the D (6 bases). Germline assignment: CDR1 SNHLY and CDR2 FYNNEI. Deletions cut 5 bases from V and 0 bases from J, with 11 bases between. The length of the CDR3 is 15 residues. CDR3 protein: CASSPPGGSYNEQFF. The CDR3 DNA reads TGTGCCAGCAGTCCCCCCGGGGGCTCCTACAATGAGCAGTTCTTC.

This clonotype was seen repeatedly, ten times or more. The chain links TRBV4-3 to TRBJ2-3; 11 positions agree with TRBD2. This CDR3 spans 16 amino acids. J lost 4 bases, V lost 0 bases, and 3 bases had no gene match. Germline V CDR1 and CDR2: LGHNA, YSLEER. The chain's CDR3 is CASSQDLAGGPDTQYF. The CDR3 DNA follows: TGCGCCAGCAGCCAAGATCTAGCGGGAGGACCAGATACGCAGTATTTT.

This clonotype was counted between two and nine times. V and J are TRBV29-1 and TRBJ2-4; D is possibly TRBD2 (5 bases). This CDR3 contains 11 residues. Germline V CDR1 and CDR2: SQVTM, ANQGSEA. The CDR3 region is CSVTRRDIQYF. CDR3 in DNA: TGCAGTGTGACGCGGCGGGACATTCAGTACTTC.

Concerning this clonotype itself: A single base separates this from a much larger clone, so it may be a read error. The V and J genes are TRBV27 and TRBJ2-5; weak D call: TRBD1 (6 bases). CDR1 and CDR2 (germline): MNHEY, SMNVEV (reference sequence). CDR3 length: 13 residues. Here the CDR3 reads CASSPGVGETPYF. CDR3 sequence (DNA): TGTGCCAGCAGTCCAGGGGTCGGGGAGACCCCGTACTTC.

This rearrangement joins TRBV28 to TRBJ2-7; either TRBD1 or TRBD2 may supply D (5 bases each). The CDR3 length is 15 residues. The germline gives CDR1 MDHEN, CDR2 SYDVKM. Trimming left V 4 bases short and J 1 base short, with 14 bases between. The DNA of the CDR3 is TGTGCCAGCAGTTCGGTAGAGGGGTGGTCCTACGAGCAGTACTTC. Translating gives CASSSVEGWSYEQYF. The full variable domain, completed using reference TRBV28 and TRBJ2-7, is DVKVTQSSRYLVKRTGEKVFLECVQDMDHENMFWYRQDPGLGLRLIYFSYDVKMKEKGDIPEGYSVSREKKERFSLILESASTNQTSMYLCASSSVEGWSYEQYFGPGTRLTVT.

The rearrangement uses TRBV28 and TRBJ2-3; D is perhaps TRBD2 (5 bases). Germline V gene lookup returns CDR1 MDHEN and CDR2 SYDVKM. The germline V and J ends were trimmed by 5 bases and 0 bases, with 15 bases remaining between them. The CDR3 sequence is 16 residues long. CDR3 loop: CASSPPGRTSTDTQYF. CDR3 DNA sequence: TGTGCCAGCAGTCCCCCTGGCAGGACTAGCACAGATACGCAGTATTTT.

This clonotype has at least ten counts. V and J are TRBV7-3 and TRBJ2-1; 7 nucleotides match TRBD2. This CDR3 spans 15 amino acids. The germline CDR1 and CDR2 sequences are SGHTA and FQGTGA. V lost 3 bases to trimming and J lost 6 bases; unmatched junction nucleotides: 8. CDR3 residues: CASSFTGGGVNEQFF. The CDR3 nucleotides are TGTGCCAGCAGCTTTACGGGAGGAGGGGTCAATGAGCAGTTCTTC.

On this clonotype: A clone one base away is much larger, so this may be a read error. The chain recombines TRBV24-1 with TRBJ2-7, with D possibly TRBD1 on 6 matching bases. The J call is doubtful: the DNA matches TRBJ2-5 better. CDR3 size: 17 residues. Germline V gene sequence: CDR1 KGHDR, CDR2 SFDVKD. The DNA of the CDR3 is TGTGCCACCAGTGATTCCAGAGCGACAGGCCCCGGAGAGACCCAGTACTTC. It specifies CATSDSRATGPGETQYF.

The chain links TRBV2 to TRBJ2-5, with D tentatively TRBD1 (5 bases). Germline CDR1 SNHLY, CDR2 FYNNEI. There are 14 residues in the CDR3. V lost 7 bases and J 2 bases, leaving 14 bases between the germline ends. CDR3 in amino acids: CASTSRGEQETQYF. The CDR3 DNA follows: TGTGCCAGCACCTCTAGGGGCGAACAAGAGACCCAGTACTTC.

V and J are TRBV2 and TRBJ2-3; D not certain. V lost 7 bases and J 0 bases, leaving 11 bases between the germline ends. This CDR3 spans 14 amino acids. The germline V gene encodes CDR1 SNHLY and CDR2 FYNNEI. CDR3 coding DNA: TGTGCCAGCAAACACTACCCTAGCACAGATACGCAGTATTTT. Translation gives CASKHYPSTDTQYF.

This clonotype occurred a few times. The chain is built from TRBV11-2 and TRBJ2-1; the match to TRBD1 covers 8 bases. The V and J ends lost 3 bases and 5 bases, in that order; junction bases with no gene match: 12. This CDR3 spans 17 amino acids. Germline V gene data show CDR1 as SGHAT and CDR2 as FQNNGV. The CDR3 nucleotides read TGTGCCAGCAGCTTCGGACAGGGTTTGGGGTTACACAATGAGCAGTTCTTC. This codes for CASSFGQGLGLHNEQFF.

This clonotype was counted ten times or more. The V gene is TRBV9, the J gene TRBJ2-1; TRBD2 matches 10 bases. The CDR3 extends over 16 amino acids. In germline, CDR1 is SGDLS, CDR2 YYNGEE. The V gene end was trimmed by 6 bases and the J gene end by 5 bases; junction bases not matched to a gene: 11. This CDR3 is CASTLGSGRRHNEQFF. For the CDR3, the DNA is TGTGCCAGCACCCTGGGTAGCGGGAGGCGGCACAATGAGCAGTTCTTC.

The CDR3 here is CASSAPGVYNEQFF. The CDR3 region has the DNA TGTGCCAGCAGTGCCCCTGGGGTTTACAATGAGCAGTTCTTC. The rearrangement links TRBV2 to TRBJ2-1; D gene uncertain. Per germline, CDR1 SNHLY and CDR2 FYNNEI. The CDR3 extends over 14 amino acids. V lost 4 bases and J lost 4, with 11 bases in between.

This clonotype occurred a few times. The chain employs TRBV5-1 and TRBJ2-7; TRBD1 matches at 7 bases. Germline-derived CDR1 and CDR2 are SGHRS and YFSETQ. V shed 1 base, J shed 0 bases, and the junction held 4 bases outside the gene matches. This CDR3 contains 15 residues. The CDR3 protein is CASSLTGASSYEQYF. The CDR3 DNA sequence: TGCGCCAGCAGCTTGACAGGGGCCAGCTCCTACGAGCAGTACTTC.